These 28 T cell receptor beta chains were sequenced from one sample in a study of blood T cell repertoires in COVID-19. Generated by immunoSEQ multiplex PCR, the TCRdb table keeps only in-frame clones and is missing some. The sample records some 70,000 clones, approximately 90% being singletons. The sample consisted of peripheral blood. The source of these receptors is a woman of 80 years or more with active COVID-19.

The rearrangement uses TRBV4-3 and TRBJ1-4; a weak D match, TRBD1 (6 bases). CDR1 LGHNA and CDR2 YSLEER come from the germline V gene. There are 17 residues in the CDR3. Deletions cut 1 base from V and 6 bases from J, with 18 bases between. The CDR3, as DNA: TGCGCCAGCAGCCAAGGGGTCGGGACACGGGAACATGAAAAACTGTTTTTT. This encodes CASSQGVGTREHEKLFF.

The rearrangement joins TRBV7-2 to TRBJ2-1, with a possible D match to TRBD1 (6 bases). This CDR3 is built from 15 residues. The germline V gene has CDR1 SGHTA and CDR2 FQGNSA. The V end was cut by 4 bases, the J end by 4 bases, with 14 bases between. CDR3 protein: CASSSDRILYNEQFF. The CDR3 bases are TGTGCCAGCAGCTCTGACAGGATCCTTTACAATGAGCAGTTCTTC.

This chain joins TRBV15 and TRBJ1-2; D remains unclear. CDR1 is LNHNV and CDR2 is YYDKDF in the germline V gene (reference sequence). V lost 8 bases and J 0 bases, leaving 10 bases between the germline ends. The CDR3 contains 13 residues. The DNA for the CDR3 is TGTGCCACCTCCAGCGGGCCTAACTATGGCTACACCTTC. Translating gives CATSSGPNYGYTF.

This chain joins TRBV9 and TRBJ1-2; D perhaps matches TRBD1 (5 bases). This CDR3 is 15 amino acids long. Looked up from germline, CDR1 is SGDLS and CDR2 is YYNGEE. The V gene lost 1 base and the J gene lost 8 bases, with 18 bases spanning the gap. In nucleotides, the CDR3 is TGTGCCAGCAGCGTACCCCGGAGCCGGGGGAAGGGCTACACCTTC. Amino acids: CASSVPRSRGKGYTF.

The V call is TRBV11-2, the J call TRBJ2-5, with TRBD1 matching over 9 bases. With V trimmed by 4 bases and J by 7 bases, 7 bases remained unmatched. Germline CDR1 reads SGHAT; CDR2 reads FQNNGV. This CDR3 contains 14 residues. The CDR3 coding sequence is TGTGCCAGCAGCTCGACAGGGGGTGTGGGGACCCAGTACTTC. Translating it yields CASSSTGGVGTQYF.

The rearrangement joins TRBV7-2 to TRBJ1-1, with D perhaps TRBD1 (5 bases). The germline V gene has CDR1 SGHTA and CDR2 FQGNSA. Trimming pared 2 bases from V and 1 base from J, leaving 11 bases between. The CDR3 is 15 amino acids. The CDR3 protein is CASSLSLGQNTEAFF. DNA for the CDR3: TGTGCCAGCAGCTTATCGCTGGGGCAGAACACTGAAGCTTTCTTT. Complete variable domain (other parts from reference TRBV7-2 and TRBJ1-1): GAGVSQSPSNKVTEKGKDVELRCDPISGHTALYWYRQSLGQGLEFLIYFQGNSAPDKSGLPSDRFSAERTGGSVSTLTIQRTQQEDSAVYLCASSLSLGQNTEAFFGQGTRLTVV.

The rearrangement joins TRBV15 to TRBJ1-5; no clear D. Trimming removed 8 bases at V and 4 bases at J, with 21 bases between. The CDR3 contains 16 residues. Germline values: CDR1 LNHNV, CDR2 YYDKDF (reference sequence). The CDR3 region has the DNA TGTGCCACCCGATCCTCCACCACAGCAACTAATCAGCCCCAGCATTTT. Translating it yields CATRSSTTATNQPQHF.

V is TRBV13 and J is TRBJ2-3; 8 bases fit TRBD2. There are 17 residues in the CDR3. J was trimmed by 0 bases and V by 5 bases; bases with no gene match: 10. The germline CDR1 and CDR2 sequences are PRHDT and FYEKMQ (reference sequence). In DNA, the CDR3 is TGTGCCAGCAGCCCAGGGTATGAGCGGGGGAGCACAGATACGCAGTATTTT. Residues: CASSPGYERGSTDTQYF. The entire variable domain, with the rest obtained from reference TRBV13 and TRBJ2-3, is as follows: AAGVIQSPRHLIKEKRETATLKCYPIPRHDTVYWYQQGPGQDPQFLISFYEKMQSDKGSIPDRFSAQQFSDYHSELNMSSLELGDSALYFCASSPGYERGSTDTQYFGPGTRLTVL.

The CDR3 DNA is TGTGCCAGCAGCAGACTAGCGGGAGGTAATAACTACAATGAGCAGTTCTTC. This encodes CASSRLAGGNNYNEQFF. This chain links TRBV28 with TRBJ2-1; TRBD2 agrees at 13 bases. Trimming at V came to 6 bases and at J to 3 bases, leaving 8 bases not matched to a gene. The CDR3 is 17 amino acids. The germline V gene has CDR1 MDHEN and CDR2 SYDVKM.

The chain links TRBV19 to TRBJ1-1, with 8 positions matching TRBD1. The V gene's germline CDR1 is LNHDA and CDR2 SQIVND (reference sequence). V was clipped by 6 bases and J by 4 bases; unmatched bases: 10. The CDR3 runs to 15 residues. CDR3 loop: CASRATDRGGTEAFF. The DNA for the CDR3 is TGTGCCAGTAGGGCAACTGACAGGGGAGGCACTGAAGCTTTCTTT.

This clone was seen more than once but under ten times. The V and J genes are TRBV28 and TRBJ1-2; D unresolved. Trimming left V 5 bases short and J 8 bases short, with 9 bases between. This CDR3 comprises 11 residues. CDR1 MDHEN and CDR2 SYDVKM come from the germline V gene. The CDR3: CASSVARGYTF. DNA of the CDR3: TGTGCCAGCAGTGTGGCAAGAGGCTACACCTTC.

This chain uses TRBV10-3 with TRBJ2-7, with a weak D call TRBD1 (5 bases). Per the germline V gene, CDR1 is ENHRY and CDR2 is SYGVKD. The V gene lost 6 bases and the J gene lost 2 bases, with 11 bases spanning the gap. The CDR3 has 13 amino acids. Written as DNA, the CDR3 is TGTGCCATCAGCAGGGATCCCACCTACGAGCAGTACTTC. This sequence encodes CAISRDPTYEQYF.

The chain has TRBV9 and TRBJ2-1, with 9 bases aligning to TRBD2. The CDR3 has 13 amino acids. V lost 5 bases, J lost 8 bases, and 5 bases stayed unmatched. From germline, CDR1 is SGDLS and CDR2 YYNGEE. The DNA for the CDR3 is TGTGCCAGCAGTGGGACTAGCTCCCATGAGCAGTTCTTC. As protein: CASSGTSSHEQFF.

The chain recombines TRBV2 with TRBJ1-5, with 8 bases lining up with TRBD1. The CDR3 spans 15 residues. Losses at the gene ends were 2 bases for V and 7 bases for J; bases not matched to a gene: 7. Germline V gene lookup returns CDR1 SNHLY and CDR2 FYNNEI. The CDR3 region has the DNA TGTGCCAGCAGTGAAAACAGGGGGGGGGAACAGCCCCAGCATTTT. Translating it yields CASSENRGGEQPQHF. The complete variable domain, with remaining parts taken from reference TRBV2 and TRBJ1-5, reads EPEVTQTPSHQVTQMGQEVILRCVPISNHLYFYWYRQILGQKVEFLVSFYNNEISEKSEIFDDQFSVERPDGSNFTLKIRSTKLEDSAMYFCASSENRGGEQPQHFGDGTRLSIL.

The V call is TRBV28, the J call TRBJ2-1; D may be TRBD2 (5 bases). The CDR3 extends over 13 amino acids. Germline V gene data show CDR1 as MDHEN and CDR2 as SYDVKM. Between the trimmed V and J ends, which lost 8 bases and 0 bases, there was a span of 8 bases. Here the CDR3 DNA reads TGTGCCAGCCGGGATTTCTCCTACAATGAGCAGTTCTTC. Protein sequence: CASRDFSYNEQFF.

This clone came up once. The CDR3 reads CASSPGGSIYGYTF. The DNA of the CDR3 is TGTGCCAGCAGTCCAGGGGGGTCAATCTATGGCTACACCTTC. This chain uses TRBV28 with TRBJ1-2; TRBD1 matches 7 bases. V trimming: 5 bases; J trimming: 4 bases; junction bases outside the gene matches: 7. This CDR3 spans 14 amino acids. The germline gives CDR1 MDHEN, CDR2 SYDVKM.

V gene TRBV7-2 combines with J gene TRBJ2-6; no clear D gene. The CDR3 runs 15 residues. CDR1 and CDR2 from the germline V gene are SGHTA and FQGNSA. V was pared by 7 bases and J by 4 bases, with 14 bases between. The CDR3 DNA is TGTGCCAGCACAATGGCACCTTCCGGGGCCAACGTCCTGACTTTC. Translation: CASTMAPSGANVLTF.

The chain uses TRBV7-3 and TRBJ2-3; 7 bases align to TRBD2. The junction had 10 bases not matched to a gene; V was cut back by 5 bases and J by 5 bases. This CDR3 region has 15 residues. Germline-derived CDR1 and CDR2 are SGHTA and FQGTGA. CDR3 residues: CASSPGAGVLDTQYF. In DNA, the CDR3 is TGTGCCAGCAGCCCGGGTGCGGGAGTTTTAGATACGCAGTATTTT.

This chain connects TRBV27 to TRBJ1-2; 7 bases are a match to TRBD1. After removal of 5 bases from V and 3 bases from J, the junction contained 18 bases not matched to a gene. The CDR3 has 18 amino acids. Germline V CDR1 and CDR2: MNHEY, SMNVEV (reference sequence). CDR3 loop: CASSTLLALQGEHYGYTF. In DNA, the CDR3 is TGTGCCAGCAGTACCTTACTTGCACTCCAGGGGGAACACTATGGCTACACCTTC.

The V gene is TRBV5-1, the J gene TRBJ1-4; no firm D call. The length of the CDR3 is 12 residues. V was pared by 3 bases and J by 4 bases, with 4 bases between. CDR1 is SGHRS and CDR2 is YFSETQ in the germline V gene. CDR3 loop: CASSYHNEKLFF. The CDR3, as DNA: TGCGCCAGCAGCTATCATAATGAAAAACTGTTTTTT.

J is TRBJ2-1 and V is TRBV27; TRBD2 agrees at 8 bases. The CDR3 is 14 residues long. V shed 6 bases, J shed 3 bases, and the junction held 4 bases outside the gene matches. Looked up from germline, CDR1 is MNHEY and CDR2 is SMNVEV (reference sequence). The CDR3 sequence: CASRIAGFYNEQFF. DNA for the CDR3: TGTGCCAGCAGAATAGCGGGGTTCTACAATGAGCAGTTCTTC.

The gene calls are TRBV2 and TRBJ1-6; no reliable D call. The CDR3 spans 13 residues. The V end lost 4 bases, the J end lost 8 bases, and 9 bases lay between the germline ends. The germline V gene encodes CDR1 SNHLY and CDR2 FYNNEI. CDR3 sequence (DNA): TGTGCCAGCAGTGGTGGAGGGTATTCACCCCTCCACTTT. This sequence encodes CASSGGGYSPLHF. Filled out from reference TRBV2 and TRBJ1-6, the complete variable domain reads EPEVTQTPSHQVTQMGQEVILRCVPISNHLYFYWYRQILGQKVEFLVSFYNNEISEKSEIFDDQFSVERPDGSNFTLKIRSTKLEDSAMYFCASSGGGYSPLHFGNGTRLTVT.

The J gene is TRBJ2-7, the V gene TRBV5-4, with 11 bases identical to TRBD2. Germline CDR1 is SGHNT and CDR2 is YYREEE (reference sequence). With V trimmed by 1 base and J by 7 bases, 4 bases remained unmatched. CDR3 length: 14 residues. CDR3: CASSLTSGSPEQYF. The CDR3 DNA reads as TGTGCCAGCAGCTTGACTAGCGGGAGTCCAGAGCAGTACTTC.

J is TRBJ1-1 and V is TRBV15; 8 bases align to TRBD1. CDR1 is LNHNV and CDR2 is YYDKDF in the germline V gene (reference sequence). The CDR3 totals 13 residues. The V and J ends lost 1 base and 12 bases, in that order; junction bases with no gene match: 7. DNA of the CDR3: TGTGCCACCAGCAGAGTTGGACAGGGAGGAACTTTCTTT. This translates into CATSRVGQGGTFF. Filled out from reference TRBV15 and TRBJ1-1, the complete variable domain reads DAMVIQNPRYQVTQFGKPVTLSCSQTLNHNVMYWYQQKSSQAPKLLFHYYDKDFNNEADTPDNFQSRRPNTSFCFLDIRSPGLGDTAMYLCATSRVGQGGTFFGQGTRLTVV.

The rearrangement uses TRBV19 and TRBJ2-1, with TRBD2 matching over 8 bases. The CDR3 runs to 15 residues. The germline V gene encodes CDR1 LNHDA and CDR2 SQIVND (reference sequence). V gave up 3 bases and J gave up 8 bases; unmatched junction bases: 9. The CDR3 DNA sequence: TGTGCCAGTAGTATTTACAGCGGGAGACTCGATGAGCAGTTCTTC. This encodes CASSIYSGRLDEQFF.

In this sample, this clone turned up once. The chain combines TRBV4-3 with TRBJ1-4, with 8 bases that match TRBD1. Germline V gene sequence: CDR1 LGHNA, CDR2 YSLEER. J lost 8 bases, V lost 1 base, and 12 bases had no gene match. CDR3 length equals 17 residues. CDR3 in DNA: TGCGCCAGCAGCCAAGTGGGAACAGGGGGACCTGGGGAAAAACTGTTTTTT. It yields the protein CASSQVGTGGPGEKLFF.

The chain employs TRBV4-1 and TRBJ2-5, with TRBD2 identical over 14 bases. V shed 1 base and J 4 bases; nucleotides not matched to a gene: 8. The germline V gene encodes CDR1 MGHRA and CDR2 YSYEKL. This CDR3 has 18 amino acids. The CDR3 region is CASSQVPLGLAGVETQYF. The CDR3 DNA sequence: TGCGCCAGCAGCCAAGTTCCCCTGGGACTAGCGGGAGTAGAGACCCAGTACTTC.

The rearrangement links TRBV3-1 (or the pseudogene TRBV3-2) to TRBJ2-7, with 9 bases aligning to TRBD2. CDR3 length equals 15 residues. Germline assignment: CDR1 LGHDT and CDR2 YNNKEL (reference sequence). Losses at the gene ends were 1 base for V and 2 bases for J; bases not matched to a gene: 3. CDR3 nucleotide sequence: TGTGCCAGCAGCCAAGGGACTAGCGTAGCCTACGAGCAGTACTTC. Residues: CASSQGTSVAYEQYF.